This T cell receptor beta chain comes out of a study of cytomegalovirus exposure and HLA in healthy donors. The study drew the donors from its 120-subject validation cohort, separate from the approximately 700-subject first cohort. Libraries were prepared by immunoSEQ multiplex PCR; TCRdb keeps only in-frame clonotypes and omits some of them. The profile covers around 260,000 clones, with 80% to 95% appearing a single time and approximately 3.1% taken by the ten largest. CDR3 length equals 15 residues. The ends were cut back, 5 bases at V and 3 bases at J, with 19 bases in the middle. Germline V CDR1 and CDR2: SQVTM, ANQGSEA.

This sequence joins TRBV29-1 and TRBJ2-5; D is unresolved. The TCR was taken from a woman aged 25 to 39 in good health and CMV-seronegative. The material sequenced was PBMCs. DNA for the CDR3: TGCAGCGTTTGGTTAGGTGAGAGGCCCAAAGAGACCCAGTACTTC. This codes for CSVWLGERPKETQYF.